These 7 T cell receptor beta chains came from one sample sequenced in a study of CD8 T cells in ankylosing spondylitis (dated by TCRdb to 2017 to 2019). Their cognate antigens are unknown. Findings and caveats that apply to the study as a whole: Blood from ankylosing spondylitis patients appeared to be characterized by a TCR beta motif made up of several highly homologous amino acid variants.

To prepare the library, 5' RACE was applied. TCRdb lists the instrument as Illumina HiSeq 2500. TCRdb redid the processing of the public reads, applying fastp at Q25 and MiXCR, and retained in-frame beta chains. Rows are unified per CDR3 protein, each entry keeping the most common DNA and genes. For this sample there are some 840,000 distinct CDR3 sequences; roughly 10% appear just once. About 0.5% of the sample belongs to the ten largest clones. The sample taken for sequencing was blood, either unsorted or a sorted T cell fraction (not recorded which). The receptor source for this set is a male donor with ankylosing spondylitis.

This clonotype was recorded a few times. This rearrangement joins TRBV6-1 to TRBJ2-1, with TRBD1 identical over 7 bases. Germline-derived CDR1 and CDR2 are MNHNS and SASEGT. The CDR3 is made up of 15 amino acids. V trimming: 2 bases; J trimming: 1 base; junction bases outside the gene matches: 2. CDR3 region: CASSEQGVSYNEQFF. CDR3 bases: TGTGCCAGCAGTGAACAGGGGGTGTCCTACAATGAGCAGTTCTTC.

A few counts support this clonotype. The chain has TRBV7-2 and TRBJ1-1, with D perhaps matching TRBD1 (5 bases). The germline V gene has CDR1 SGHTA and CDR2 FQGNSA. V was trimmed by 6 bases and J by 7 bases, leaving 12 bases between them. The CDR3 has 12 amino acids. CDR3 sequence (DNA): TGTGCCAGCAGTAGACAGAGGGGTGAAGCTTTCTTT. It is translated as CASSRQRGEAFF.

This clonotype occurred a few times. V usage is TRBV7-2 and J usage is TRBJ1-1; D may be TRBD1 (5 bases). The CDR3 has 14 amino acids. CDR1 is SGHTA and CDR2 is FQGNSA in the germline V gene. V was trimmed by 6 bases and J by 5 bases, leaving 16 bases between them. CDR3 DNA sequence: TGTGCCAGCAGTCACCCAGGGCCGGGGACTGAAGCTTTCTTT. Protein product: CASSHPGPGTEAFF.

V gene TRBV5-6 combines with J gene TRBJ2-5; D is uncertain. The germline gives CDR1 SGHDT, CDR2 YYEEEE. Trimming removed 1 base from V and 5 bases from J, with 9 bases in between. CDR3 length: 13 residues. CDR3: CASSLFFGETQYF. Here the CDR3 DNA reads TGTGCCAGCAGCTTGTTCTTCGGCGAGACCCAGTACTTC.

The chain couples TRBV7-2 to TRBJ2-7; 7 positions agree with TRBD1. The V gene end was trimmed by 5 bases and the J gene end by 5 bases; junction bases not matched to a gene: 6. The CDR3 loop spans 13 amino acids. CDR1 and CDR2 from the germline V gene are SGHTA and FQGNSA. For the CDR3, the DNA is TGTGCCAGCAGCCACGCAGGGGGTAACGAGCAGTACTTC. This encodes CASSHAGGNEQYF.

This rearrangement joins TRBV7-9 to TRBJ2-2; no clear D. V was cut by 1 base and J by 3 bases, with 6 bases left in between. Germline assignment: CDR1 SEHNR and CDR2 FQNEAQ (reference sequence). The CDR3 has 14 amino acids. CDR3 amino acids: CASSLGSDTGELFF. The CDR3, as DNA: TGTGCCAGCAGCTTAGGGTCAGACACCGGGGAGCTGTTTTTT. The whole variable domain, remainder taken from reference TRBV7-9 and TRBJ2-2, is DTGVSQNPRHKITKRGQNVTFRCDPISEHNRLYWYRQTLGQGPEFLTYFQNEAQLEKSRLLSDRFSAERPKGSFSTLEIQRTEQGDSAMYLCASSLGSDTGELFFGEGSRLTVL.

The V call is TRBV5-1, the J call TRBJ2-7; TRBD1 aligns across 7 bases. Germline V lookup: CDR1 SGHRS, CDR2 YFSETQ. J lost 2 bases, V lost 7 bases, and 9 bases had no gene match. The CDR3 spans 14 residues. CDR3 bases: TGCGCCAGCTCCTCCATACAGGGGCCCTACGAGCAGTACTTC. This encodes CASSSIQGPYEQYF.